This entry concerns a single T cell receptor beta chain. This specimen comes from a study of blood T cell repertoires in COVID-19. The protocol was immunoSEQ multiplex PCR, while the TCRdb copy is restricted to in-frame clones and leaves out a portion. The table includes around 420,000 clones, 88% detected once. The sequence derives from a woman aged 40 to 55 with acute COVID-19. Sequences were obtained from PBMCs or T cells enriched from blood (not recorded which).

CDR3 protein: CASSLDSYLTTEAFF. In DNA form, the CDR3 reads TGCGCCAGCAGCTTGGACAGCTATTTGACCACTGAAGCTTTCTTT. This sequence joins TRBV5-1 and TRBJ1-1; D gene unclear. Germline values: CDR1 SGHRS, CDR2 YFSETQ. Trimming removed 0 bases from V and 4 bases from J, with 13 bases in between. The CDR3 sequence is 15 residues long.